Each of the 27 T cell receptor beta chains below was sequenced from the same sample in a study of identical twins. One entry per CDR3 protein, called by TCRdb with MiXCR from the 5' RACE reads. Seen here are a few hundred thousand distinct CDR3 sequences, 9.6% observed once, and the top ten hold 2.5% to 3.5%. The data were also submitted as part of a second study, on yellow fever vaccine responses in identical twins.

The sequenced sample consisted of PBMCs. All receptors come from a young woman in good health.

Many counts were recorded for this clonotype. The rearrangement joins TRBV7-2 to TRBJ2-3; the match to TRBD1 covers 10 bases. In germline, CDR1 is SGHTA, CDR2 FQGNSA. The CDR3 runs to 15 residues. Trimming at V came to 1 base and at J to 5 bases, leaving 3 bases not matched to a gene. DNA of the CDR3: TGTGCCAGCAGCTTAGGGGGACAGGGGATAGATACGCAGTATTTT. Translated, it gives CASSLGGQGIDTQYF.

About this clonotype itself: The germline gene is not matched at one end of the junction; a read error may be the cause. V usage is TRBV7-9 and J usage is TRBJ1-2, with D maybe TRBD1 (5 bases). This CDR3 region has 14 residues. Germline CDR1 SEHNR, CDR2 FQNEAQ (reference sequence). The CDR3, as DNA: TGTGCCAGCAGCCCCCCGGGACTCAGCTATGGCCACACCTTC. Translating it yields CASSPPGLSYGHTF.

The gene calls are TRBV11-2 and TRBJ2-5; D is unresolved. This CDR3 is 14 amino acids long. Looked up from germline, CDR1 is SGHAT and CDR2 is FQNNGV. V dropped 5 bases and J dropped 1 base, with 11 bases sitting between them. CDR3 region: CASSISPIQETQYF. The CDR3 DNA reads as TGTGCCAGCAGCATATCTCCAATCCAAGAGACCCAGTACTTC.

The chain links TRBV20-1 to TRBJ2-7; 8 nucleotides match TRBD1. After removal of 6 bases from V and 1 base from J, the junction contained 8 bases not matched to a gene. CDR1 is DFQATT, CDR2 SNEGSKA, per germline (reference sequence). This CDR3 region has 14 residues. CDR3 residues: CSALDRVWSYEQYF. The DNA for the CDR3 is TGCAGTGCCTTGGACAGGGTCTGGTCCTACGAGCAGTACTTC.

This clonotype was seen many times. This chain joins TRBV4-3 and TRBJ2-2; 8 bases fit TRBD1. CDR1 is LGHNA, CDR2 YSLEER, per germline. V shed 4 bases, J shed 7 bases, and the junction held 11 bases outside the gene matches. The CDR3 has 16 amino acids. For the CDR3, the DNA is TGCGCCAGCAGCCTCAGACGTCAGGGGGCTAGCGGGGAGCTGTTTTTT. Translated, it gives CASSLRRQGASGELFF.

This clonotype was seen at least ten times. The J gene is TRBJ2-4, the V gene TRBV12-3 or TRBV12-4, with D possibly matching TRBD1 (6 bases). V was pared by 6 bases and J by 15 bases, with 18 bases between. This CDR3 contains 12 residues. CDR3: CASSGETGARYF. In nucleotides, the CDR3 is TGTGCCAGCAGCGGGGAGACAGGTGCACGGTACTTC.

The chain couples TRBV11-3 to TRBJ2-1, with D perhaps matching TRBD1 (6 bases). The CDR3 contains 12 residues. Trimming removed 5 bases from V and 8 bases from J, with 10 bases in between. Looked up from germline, CDR1 is SGHNT and CDR2 is YENEEA. DNA for the CDR3: TGTGCCAGCAGCGGGGGCCTCGATGAGCAGTTCTTC. It translates to CASSGGLDEQFF.

The CDR3 sequence is CASSQATGASYNEQFF. The CDR3 bases are TGTGCCAGCAGCCAAGCAACGGGGGCCTCCTACAATGAGCAGTTCTTC. The J gene is TRBJ2-1, the V gene TRBV3-1; D may match TRBD1 or TRBD2 (6 bases each). The CDR3 is 16 amino acids. V was trimmed by 1 base and J by 0 bases, leaving 10 bases between them. Per the germline V gene, CDR1 is LGHDT and CDR2 is YNNKEL (reference sequence).

The chain combines TRBV20-1 with TRBJ2-1, with TRBD2 matching over 7 bases. Germline V CDR1 and CDR2: DFQATT, SNEGSKA (reference sequence). V lost 6 bases to trimming and J lost 5 bases; unmatched junction nucleotides: 10. There are 14 residues in the CDR3. CDR3 DNA: TGCAGTGCCCCCCGTGGCGGGAGAAACAATGAGCAGTTCTTC. Amino acids: CSAPRGGRNNEQFF.

The V gene is TRBV7-2, the J gene TRBJ2-1, with TRBD2 matching over 9 bases. Trimming removed 6 bases from V and 9 bases from J; junction bases left unmatched: 15. The CDR3 has 16 amino acids. CDR1 is SGHTA, CDR2 FQGNSA, per germline. In DNA form, the CDR3 reads TGTGCCAGCAGTGATTCCCGGCGGGGGGGCGTTGGTGAGCAGTTCTTC. It translates to CASSDSRRGGVGEQFF. The full variable domain, completed using reference TRBV7-2 and TRBJ2-1, is GAGVSQSPSNKVTEKGKDVELRCDPISGHTALYWYRQSLGQGLEFLIYFQGNSAPDKSGLPSDRFSAERTGGSVSTLTIQRTQQEDSAVYLCASSDSRRGGVGEQFFGPGTRLTVL.

This clonotype was observed a handful of times. This chain links TRBV5-6 with TRBJ2-3; TRBD1 aligns across 8 bases. V dropped 5 bases and J dropped 11; count of bases not matched to a gene: 13. CDR3 length: 14 residues. Germline CDR1 and CDR2: SGHDT and YYEEEE. In DNA, the CDR3 is TGTGCCAGCAGTCTGACAGGGGCCCTCTCTTTGCAGTATTTT. Translating it yields CASSLTGALSLQYF.

The sample holds many counts of this clonotype. Sequence at one end of the junction differs from germline and may be a read error. Written as DNA, the CDR3 is TGCGCCAGCAGCTCGACCGGGAACACTGAAGCTTTCTTT. This sequence encodes CASSSTGNTEAFF. The genes are TRBV7-9 and TRBJ1-1, with D unclear. CDR3 length: 13 residues. Germline CDR1 reads SEHNR; CDR2 reads FQNEAQ (reference sequence).

The V and J genes are TRBV12-3 or TRBV12-4 and TRBJ2-3; TRBD2 might be the D (7 bases). V dropped 3 bases and J dropped 4 bases, with 11 bases sitting between them. The CDR3 totals 14 residues. CDR3 bases: TGTGCCAGCAGTTTGTGGGAGGGGGCAGATACGCAGTATTTT. This gives the protein CASSLWEGADTQYF.

This clonotype was observed a handful of times. This chain joins TRBV2 and TRBJ1-2, with unresolved D. V shed 8 bases and J shed 0 bases, with 16 bases lying between them. Germline V CDR1 and CDR2: SNHLY, FYNNEI. The CDR3 loop spans 15 amino acids. CDR3 DNA sequence: TGTGCCAGCGGAAGACGCGGGCTTACTAACTATGGCTACACCTTC. As protein: CASGRRGLTNYGYTF.

This clonotype was seen many times. The rearrangement uses TRBV12-3 or TRBV12-4 and TRBJ2-5, with D maybe TRBD1 (5 bases). V was trimmed by 3 bases and J by 10 bases, leaving 12 bases between them. The CDR3 covers 12 residues. The CDR3 reads CASSFDSRDQYF. The CDR3 region has the DNA TGTGCCAGCAGTTTCGACAGCAGAGACCAGTACTTC.

This clonotype was detected a few times. The V gene is TRBV10-3, the J gene TRBJ2-7; D is undetermined. The germline V gene has CDR1 ENHRY and CDR2 SYGVKD. V lost 3 bases and J lost 0, with 6 bases in between. CDR3 length: 13 residues. In DNA form, the CDR3 reads TGTGCCATCAGTGACCCGGTCTCCTACGAGCAGTACTTC. Protein sequence: CAISDPVSYEQYF.

This clonotype showed up just a few times. The chain combines TRBV18 with TRBJ2-3; 9 bases are a match to TRBD1. Germline V gives CDR1 KGHSH, CDR2 LQKENI. V gave up 3 bases and J gave up 5 bases; unmatched junction bases: 12. The CDR3 loop spans 17 amino acids. The CDR3 spells CASSPYPGTGLRDTQYF. The CDR3 DNA reads as TGTGCCAGCTCACCCTACCCCGGGACAGGGTTGAGAGATACGCAGTATTTT.

This clonotype has at least ten counts. CDR3: CASNDASPGELFF. CDR3 coding DNA: TGTGCCAGCAACGACGCGTCGCCCGGGGAGCTGTTTTTT. The J gene is TRBJ2-2, the V gene TRBV11-2; D is undetermined. V lost 7 bases and J lost 6, with 12 bases in between. CDR3 length equals 13 residues. CDR1 SGHAT and CDR2 FQNNGV come from the germline V gene.

This clonotype showed up many times. The chain recombines TRBV29-1 with TRBJ2-7; D gene uncertain. The CDR3 has 15 residues. The V gene lost 1 base and the J gene lost 2 bases, with 15 bases spanning the gap. From germline, CDR1 is SQVTM and CDR2 ANQGSEA. The CDR3 bases are TGCAGCGTTGAAGCTCCGATGAGCCATGCCTACGAGCAGTACTTC. The encoded protein is CSVEAPMSHAYEQYF.

Worth noting for this clonotype: Given a much more abundant clone one base away, this may be a read error. J is TRBJ1-3 and V is TRBV12-3 or TRBV12-4; D is unresolved. This CDR3 is 15 amino acids long. CDR3 DNA: TGTACCAGCAGTTTAACCGAAAGCTCTGGAAACACCATATATTTT. Amino acids: CTSSLTESSGNTIYF.

This chain uses TRBV7-2 with TRBJ2-3, with D possibly TRBD2 on 5 matching bases. Germline V gene data show CDR1 as SGHTA and CDR2 as FQGNSA. The V end lost 7 bases, the J end lost 0 bases, and 14 bases lay between the germline ends. The CDR3 is 15 residues long. CDR3 bases: TGTGCCAGCATCATGGACTTCGCTAGCACAGATACGCAGTATTTT. Translated: CASIMDFASTDTQYF.

The J gene is TRBJ2-7, the V gene TRBV12-3 or TRBV12-4; D might be TRBD2 (6 bases). This CDR3 region has 15 residues. Trimming removed 6 bases at V and 4 bases at J, with 19 bases between. The CDR3 nucleotides are TGTGCCAGCAGCCCTGGGAGGCGGCGGGTGTACGAGCAGTACTTC. Encoded protein: CASSPGRRRVYEQYF.

The table lists this clonotype with many counts. The chain combines TRBV7-2 with TRBJ2-1; weak D call: TRBD2 (6 bases). Per the germline V gene, CDR1 is SGHTA and CDR2 is FQGNSA. V was cut by 2 bases and J by 6 bases, with 14 bases left in between. The CDR3 runs 15 residues. CDR3 sequence reads: CASSLWGLTGNEQFF. Here the CDR3 DNA reads TGTGCCAGCAGCTTATGGGGACTCACCGGCAATGAGCAGTTCTTC.

This clonotype showed up just a few times. The V gene is TRBV10-2, the J gene TRBJ1-5; the D is unclear. Per germline, CDR1 WSHSY and CDR2 SAAADI. The CDR3 has 14 amino acids. V shed 7 bases and J shed 1 base, with 11 bases lying between them. CDR3 sequence reads: CASKGTGSNQPQHF. Written as DNA, the CDR3 is TGCGCCAGCAAAGGTACGGGGAGCAATCAGCCCCAGCATTTT.

The genes are TRBV10-3 and TRBJ2-1; TRBD2 might be the D (6 bases). Germline assignment: CDR1 ENHRY and CDR2 SYGVKD. The CDR3 is 15 residues long. V dropped 3 bases and J dropped 1 base, with 10 bases sitting between them. CDR3 in amino acids: CAISDISGSYNEQFF. In DNA form, the CDR3 reads TGTGCCATCAGTGATATCAGCGGGTCCTACAATGAGCAGTTCTTC.

In its sample, this clonotype was seen many times. The V gene is TRBV20-1, the J gene TRBJ2-1, with TRBD2 as a possible D gene (5 bases). This CDR3 spans 14 amino acids. Trimming took off 3 bases at V and 3 bases at J, with 12 bases between the two ends. Germline V CDR1 and CDR2: DFQATT, SNEGSKA (reference sequence). Written as DNA, the CDR3 is TGCAGTGCTAGGGACTTCCCAAACTACAATGAGCAGTTCTTC. It translates to CSARDFPNYNEQFF.

The chain has TRBV20-1 and TRBJ2-4; D unresolved. The V gene's germline CDR1 is DFQATT and CDR2 SNEGSKA (reference sequence). The V gene lost 0 bases and the J gene lost 0 bases, with 9 bases spanning the gap. The CDR3 loop spans 15 amino acids. The CDR3 loop reads CSARDQGLAKNIQYF. CDR3 DNA: TGCAGTGCTAGAGATCAAGGGCTAGCCAAAAACATTCAGTACTTC.